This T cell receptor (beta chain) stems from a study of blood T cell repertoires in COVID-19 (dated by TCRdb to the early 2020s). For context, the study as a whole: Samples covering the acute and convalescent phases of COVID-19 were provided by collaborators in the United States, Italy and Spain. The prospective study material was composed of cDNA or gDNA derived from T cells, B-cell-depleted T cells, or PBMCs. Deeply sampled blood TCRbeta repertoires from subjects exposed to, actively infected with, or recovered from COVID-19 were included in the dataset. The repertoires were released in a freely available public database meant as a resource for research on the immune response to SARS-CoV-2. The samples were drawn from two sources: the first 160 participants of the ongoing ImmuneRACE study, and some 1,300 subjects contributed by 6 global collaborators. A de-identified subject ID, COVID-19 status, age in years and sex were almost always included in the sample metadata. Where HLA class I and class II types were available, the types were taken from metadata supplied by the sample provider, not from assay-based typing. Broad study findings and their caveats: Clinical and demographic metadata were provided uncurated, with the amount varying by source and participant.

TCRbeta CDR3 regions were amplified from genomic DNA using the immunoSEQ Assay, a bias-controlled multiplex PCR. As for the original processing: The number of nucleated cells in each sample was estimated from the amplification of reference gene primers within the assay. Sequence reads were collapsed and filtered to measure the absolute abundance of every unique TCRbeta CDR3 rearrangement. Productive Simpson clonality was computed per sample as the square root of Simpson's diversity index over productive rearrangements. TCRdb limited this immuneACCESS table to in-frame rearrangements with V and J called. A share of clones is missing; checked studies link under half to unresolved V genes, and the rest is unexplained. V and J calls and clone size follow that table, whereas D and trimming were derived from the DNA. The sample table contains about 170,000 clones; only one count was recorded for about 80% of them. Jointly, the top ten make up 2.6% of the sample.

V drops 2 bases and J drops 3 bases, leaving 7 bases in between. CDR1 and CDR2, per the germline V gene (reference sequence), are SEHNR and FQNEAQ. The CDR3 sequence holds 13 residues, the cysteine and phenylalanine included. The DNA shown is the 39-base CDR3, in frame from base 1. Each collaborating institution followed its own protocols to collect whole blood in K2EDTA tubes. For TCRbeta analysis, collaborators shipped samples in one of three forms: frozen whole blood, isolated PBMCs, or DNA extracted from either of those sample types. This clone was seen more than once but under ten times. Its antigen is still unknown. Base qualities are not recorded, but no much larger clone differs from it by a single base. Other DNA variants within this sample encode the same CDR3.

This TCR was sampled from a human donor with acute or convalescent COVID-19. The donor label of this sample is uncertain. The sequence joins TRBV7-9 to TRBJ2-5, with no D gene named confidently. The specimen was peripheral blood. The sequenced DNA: TGTGCCAGCAGCTTAAACCGGGAAGAGACCCAGTACTTC. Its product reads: CASSLNREETQYF. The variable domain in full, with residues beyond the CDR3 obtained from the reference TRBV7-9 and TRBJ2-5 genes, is DTGVSQNPRHKITKRGQNVTFRCDPISEHNRLYWYRQTLGQGPEFLTYFQNEAQLEKSRLLSDRFSAERPKGSFSTLEIQRTEQGDSAMYLCASSLNREETQYFGPGTRLLVL.